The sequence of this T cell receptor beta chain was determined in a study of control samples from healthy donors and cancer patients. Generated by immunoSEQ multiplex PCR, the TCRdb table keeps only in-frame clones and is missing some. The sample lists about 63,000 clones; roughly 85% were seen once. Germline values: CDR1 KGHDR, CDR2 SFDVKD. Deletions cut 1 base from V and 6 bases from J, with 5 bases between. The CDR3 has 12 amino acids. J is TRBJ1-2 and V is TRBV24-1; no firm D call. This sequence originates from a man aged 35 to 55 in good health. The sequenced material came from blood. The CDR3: CATSDLFNGYTF. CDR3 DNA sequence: TGTGCCACCAGTGATTTATTTAATGGCTACACCTTC.